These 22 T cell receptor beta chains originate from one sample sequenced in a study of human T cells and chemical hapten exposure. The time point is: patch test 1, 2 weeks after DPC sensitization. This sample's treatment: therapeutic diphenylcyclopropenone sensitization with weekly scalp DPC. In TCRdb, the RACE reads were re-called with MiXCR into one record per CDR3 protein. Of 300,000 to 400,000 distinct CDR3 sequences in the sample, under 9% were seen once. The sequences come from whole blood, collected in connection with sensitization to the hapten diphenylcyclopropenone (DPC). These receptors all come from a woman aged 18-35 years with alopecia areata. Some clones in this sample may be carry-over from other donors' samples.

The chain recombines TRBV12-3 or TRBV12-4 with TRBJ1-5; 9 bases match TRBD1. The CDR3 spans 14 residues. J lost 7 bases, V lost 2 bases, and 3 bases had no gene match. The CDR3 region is CASSLRGQGQPQHF. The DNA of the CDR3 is TGTGCCAGCAGTTTAAGGGGACAGGGACAGCCCCAGCATTTT.

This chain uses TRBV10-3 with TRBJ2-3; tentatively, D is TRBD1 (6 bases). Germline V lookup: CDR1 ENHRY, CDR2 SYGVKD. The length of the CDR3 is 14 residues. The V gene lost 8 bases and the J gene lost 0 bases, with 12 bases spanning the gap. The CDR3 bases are TGTGCCATCGCCGGGACACTTAGCACAGATACGCAGTATTTT. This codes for CAIAGTLSTDTQYF.

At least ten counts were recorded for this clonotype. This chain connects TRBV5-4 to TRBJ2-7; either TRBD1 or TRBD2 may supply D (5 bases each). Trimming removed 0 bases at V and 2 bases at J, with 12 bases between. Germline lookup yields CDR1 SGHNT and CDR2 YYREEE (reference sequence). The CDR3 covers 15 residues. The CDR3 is CASSLGTQGAYEQYF. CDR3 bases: TGTGCCAGCAGCTTGGGAACCCAGGGAGCCTACGAGCAGTACTTC.

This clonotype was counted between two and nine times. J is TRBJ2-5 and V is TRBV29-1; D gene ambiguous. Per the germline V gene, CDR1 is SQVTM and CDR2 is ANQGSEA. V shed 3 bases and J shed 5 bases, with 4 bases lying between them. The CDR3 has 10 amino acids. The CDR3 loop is CSVESETQYF. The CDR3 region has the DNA TGCAGCGTTGAGTCGGAGACCCAGTACTTC.

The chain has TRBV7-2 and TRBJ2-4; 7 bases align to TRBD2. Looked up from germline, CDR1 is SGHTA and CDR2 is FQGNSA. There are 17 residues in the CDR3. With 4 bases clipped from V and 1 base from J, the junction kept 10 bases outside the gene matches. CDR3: CASSSSGVQGAKNIQYF. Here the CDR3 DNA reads TGTGCCAGCAGCTCCAGCGGGGTTCAAGGGGCCAAAAACATTCAGTACTTC. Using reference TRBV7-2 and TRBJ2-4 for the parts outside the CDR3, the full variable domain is GAGVSQSPSNKVTEKGKDVELRCDPISGHTALYWYRQSLGQGLEFLIYFQGNSAPDKSGLPSDRFSAERTGGSVSTLTIQRTQQEDSAVYLCASSSSGVQGAKNIQYFGAGTRLSVL.

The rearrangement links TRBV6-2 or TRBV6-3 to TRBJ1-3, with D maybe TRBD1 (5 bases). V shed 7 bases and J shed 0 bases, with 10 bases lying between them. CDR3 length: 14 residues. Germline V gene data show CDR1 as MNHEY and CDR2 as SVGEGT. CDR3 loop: CASTRGASGNTIYF. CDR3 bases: TGTGCCAGCACCCGCGGGGCCTCTGGAAACACCATATATTTT.

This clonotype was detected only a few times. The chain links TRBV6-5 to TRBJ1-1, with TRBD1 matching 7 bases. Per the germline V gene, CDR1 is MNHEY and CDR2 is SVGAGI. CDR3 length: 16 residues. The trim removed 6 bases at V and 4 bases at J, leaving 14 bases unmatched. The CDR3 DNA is TGTGCCAGCAGCCCACCGACAGGGTGGGGGGGCACTGAAGCTTTCTTT. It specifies CASSPPTGWGGTEAFF.

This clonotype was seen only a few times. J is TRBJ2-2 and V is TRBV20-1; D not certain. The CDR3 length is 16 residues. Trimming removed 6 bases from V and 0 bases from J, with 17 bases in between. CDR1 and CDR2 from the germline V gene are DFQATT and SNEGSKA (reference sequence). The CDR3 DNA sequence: TGCAGTGCGCTCCCTACGATAGACACGAACACCGGGGAGCTGTTTTTT. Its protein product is CSALPTIDTNTGELFF.

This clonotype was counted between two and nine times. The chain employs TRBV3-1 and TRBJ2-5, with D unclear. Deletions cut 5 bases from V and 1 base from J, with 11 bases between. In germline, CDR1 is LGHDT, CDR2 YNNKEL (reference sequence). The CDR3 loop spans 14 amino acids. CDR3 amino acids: CASSSSLVQETQYF. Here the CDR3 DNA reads TGTGCCAGCAGCTCATCATTAGTCCAAGAGACCCAGTACTTC.

CDR3 region: CASSSERQQEGQPQHF. CDR3 nucleotides: TGTGCCAGCAGCTCAGAAAGACAACAAGAGGGTCAGCCCCAGCATTTT. V gene TRBV6-5 combines with J gene TRBJ1-5, with D hard to call. The CDR3 totals 16 residues. Germline V gene data show CDR1 as MNHEY and CDR2 as SVGAGI. Trimming shortened V by 6 bases and J by 6 bases, and 21 bases separated the two germline ends.

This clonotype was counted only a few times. The CDR3 is CASSSRGRKDYGYTF. CDR3 nucleotides: TGTGCCAGCAGCTCCAGGGGGCGGAAGGACTATGGCTACACCTTC. The gene calls are TRBV7-8 and TRBJ1-2; 8 bases agree with TRBD1. The CDR3 totals 15 residues. Germline CDR1 and CDR2: SGHVS and FQNEAQ. Losses at the gene ends were 4 bases for V and 3 bases for J; bases not matched to a gene: 7.

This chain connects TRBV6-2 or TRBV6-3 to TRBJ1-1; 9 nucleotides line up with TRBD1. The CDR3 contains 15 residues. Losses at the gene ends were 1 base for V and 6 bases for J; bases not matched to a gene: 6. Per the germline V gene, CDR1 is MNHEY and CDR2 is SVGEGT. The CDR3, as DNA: TGTGCCAGCAGTTACTGGGGACAGGGAATTGCTGAAGCTTTCTTT. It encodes CASSYWGQGIAEAFF.

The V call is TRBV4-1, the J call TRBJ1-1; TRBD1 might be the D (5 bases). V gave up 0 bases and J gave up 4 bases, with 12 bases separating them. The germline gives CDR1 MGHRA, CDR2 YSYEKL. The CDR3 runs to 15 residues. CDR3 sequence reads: CASSQDFGRVTEAFF. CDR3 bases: TGCGCCAGCAGCCAAGATTTCGGCAGGGTCACTGAAGCTTTCTTT.

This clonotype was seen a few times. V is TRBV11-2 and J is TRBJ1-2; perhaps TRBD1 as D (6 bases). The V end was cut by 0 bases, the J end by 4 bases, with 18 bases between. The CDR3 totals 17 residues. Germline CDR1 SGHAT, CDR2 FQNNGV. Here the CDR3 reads CASSLDSGDIAIYGYTF. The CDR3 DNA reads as TGTGCCAGCAGCTTAGATAGTGGGGACATTGCTATCTATGGCTACACCTTC.

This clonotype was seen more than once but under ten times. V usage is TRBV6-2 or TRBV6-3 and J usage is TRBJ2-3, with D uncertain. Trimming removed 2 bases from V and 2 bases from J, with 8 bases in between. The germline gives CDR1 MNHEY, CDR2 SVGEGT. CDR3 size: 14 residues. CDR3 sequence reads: CASSYVAYTDTQYF. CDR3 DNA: TGTGCCAGCAGTTACGTCGCTTACACAGATACGCAGTATTTT.

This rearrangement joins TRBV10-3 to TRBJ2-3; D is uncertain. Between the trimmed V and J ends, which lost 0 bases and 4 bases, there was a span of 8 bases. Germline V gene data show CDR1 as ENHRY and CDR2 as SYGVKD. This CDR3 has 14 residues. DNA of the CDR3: TGTGCCATCAGTGAGTCAAAGAGCGCAGATACGCAGTATTTT. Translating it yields CAISESKSADTQYF.

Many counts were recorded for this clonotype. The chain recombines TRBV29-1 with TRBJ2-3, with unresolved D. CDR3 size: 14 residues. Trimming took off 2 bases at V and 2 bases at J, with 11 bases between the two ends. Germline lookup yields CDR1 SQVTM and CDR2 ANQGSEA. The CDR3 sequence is CSVEWEDLTDTQYF. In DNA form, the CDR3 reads TGCAGCGTTGAATGGGAAGACCTCACAGATACGCAGTATTTT.

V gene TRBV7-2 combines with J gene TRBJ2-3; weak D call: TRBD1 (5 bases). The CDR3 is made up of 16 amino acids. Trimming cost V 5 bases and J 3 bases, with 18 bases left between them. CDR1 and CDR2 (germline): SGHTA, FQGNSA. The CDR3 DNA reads TGTGCCAGCAGCCCTAGGGTGTGGGGCGGAACAGATACGCAGTATTTT. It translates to CASSPRVWGGTDTQYF.

CDR3 region: CACGKDSNQPQHF. As DNA, the CDR3 is TGTGCCTGCGGAAAAGATAGCAATCAGCCCCAGCATTTT. V usage is TRBV2 and J usage is TRBJ1-5; no clear D. Germline values: CDR1 SNHLY, CDR2 FYNNEI. CDR3 length: 13 residues. Trimming pared 11 bases from V and 0 bases from J, leaving 11 bases between.

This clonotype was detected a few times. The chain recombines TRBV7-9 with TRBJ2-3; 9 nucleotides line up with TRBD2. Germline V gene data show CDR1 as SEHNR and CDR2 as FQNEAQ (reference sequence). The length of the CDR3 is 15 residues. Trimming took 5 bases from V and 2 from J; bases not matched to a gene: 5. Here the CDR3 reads CASSQRLADTDTQYF. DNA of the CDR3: TGTGCCAGCAGCCAGAGACTAGCGGACACAGATACGCAGTATTTT.

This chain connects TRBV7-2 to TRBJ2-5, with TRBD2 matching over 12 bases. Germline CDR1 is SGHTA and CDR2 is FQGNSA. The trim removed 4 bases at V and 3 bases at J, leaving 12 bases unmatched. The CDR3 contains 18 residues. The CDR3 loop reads CASSSLGLAGPNKETQYF. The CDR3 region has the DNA TGTGCCAGCAGCTCCCTAGGACTAGCGGGGCCCAACAAAGAGACCCAGTACTTC.

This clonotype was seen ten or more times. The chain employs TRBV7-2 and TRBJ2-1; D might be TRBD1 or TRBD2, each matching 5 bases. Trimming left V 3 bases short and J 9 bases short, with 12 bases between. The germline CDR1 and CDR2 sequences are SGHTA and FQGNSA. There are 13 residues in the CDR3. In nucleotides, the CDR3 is TGTGCCAGCAGCTTCGTCGAGGGGAGTGAGCAGTTCTTC. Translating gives CASSFVEGSEQFF.